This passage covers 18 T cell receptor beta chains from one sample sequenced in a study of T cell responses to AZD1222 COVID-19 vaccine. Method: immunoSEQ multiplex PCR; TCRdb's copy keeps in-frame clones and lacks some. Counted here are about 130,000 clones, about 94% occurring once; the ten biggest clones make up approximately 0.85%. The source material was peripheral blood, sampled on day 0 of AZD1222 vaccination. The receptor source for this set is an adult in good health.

This CDR3 reads CASSLTGTGMSPLHF. The CDR3 DNA is TGTGCCAGCAGCTTAACCGGGACGGGGATGTCACCCCTCCACTTT. The rearrangement joins TRBV7-8 to TRBJ1-6, with D tentatively TRBD1 (5 bases). CDR1 and CDR2 (germline): SGHVS, FQNEAQ. Trimming shortened V by 2 bases and J by 10 bases, and 15 bases separated the two germline ends. The CDR3 is 15 amino acids.

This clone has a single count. This CDR3 is CASSSRTGGDEQFF. The CDR3 nucleotides read TGTGCCAGTAGTTCGCGGACAGGCGGTGATGAGCAGTTCTTC. The rearrangement uses TRBV19 and TRBJ2-1, with 7 nucleotides matching TRBD1. V shed 5 bases, J shed 8 bases, and the junction held 9 bases outside the gene matches. This CDR3 is built from 14 residues. Per the germline V gene, CDR1 is LNHDA and CDR2 is SQIVND (reference sequence).

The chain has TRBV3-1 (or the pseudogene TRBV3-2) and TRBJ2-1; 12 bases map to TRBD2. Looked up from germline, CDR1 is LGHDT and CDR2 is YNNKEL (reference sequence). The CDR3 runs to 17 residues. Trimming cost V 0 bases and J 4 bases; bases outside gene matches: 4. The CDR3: CASSQDLLAGGYNEQFF. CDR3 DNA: TGTGCCAGCAGCCAAGACCTACTAGCGGGGGGTTACAATGAGCAGTTCTTC.

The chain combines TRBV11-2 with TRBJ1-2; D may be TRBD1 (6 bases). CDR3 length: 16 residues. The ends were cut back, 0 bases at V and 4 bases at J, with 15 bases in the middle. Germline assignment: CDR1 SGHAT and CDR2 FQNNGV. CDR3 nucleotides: TGTGCCAGCAGCTTAGATGCCAGAGGGGGGTCCTATGGCTACACCTTC. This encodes CASSLDARGGSYGYTF.

As DNA, the CDR3 is TGTGCCAGCAGCGGAGGAGGGAATCAGCCCCAGCATTTT. It codes for CASSGGGNQPQHF. The V and J genes are TRBV7-6 and TRBJ1-5, with D unresolved. The germline V gene encodes CDR1 SGHVS and CDR2 FNYEAQ. V dropped 5 bases and J dropped 4 bases, with 9 bases sitting between them. This CDR3 region has 13 residues.

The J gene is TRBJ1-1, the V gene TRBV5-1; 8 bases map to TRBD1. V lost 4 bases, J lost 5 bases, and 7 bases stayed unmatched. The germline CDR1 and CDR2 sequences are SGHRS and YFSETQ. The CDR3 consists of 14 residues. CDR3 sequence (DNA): TGCGCCAGCAGCCTCGGACAGGGAGGGACTGAAGCTTTCTTT. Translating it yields CASSLGQGGTEAFF.

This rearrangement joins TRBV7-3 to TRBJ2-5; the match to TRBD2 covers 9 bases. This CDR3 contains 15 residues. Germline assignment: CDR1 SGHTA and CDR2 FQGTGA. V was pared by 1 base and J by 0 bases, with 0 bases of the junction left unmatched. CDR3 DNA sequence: TGTGCCAGCAGCTTAATAGCGGGGGACCAAGAGACCCAGTACTTC. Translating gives CASSLIAGDQETQYF.

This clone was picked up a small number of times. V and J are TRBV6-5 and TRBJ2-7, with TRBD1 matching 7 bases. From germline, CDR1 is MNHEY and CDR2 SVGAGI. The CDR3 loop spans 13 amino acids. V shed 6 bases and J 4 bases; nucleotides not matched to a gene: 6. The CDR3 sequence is CASRTGVGYEQYF. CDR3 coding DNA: TGTGCCAGCAGAACAGGGGTAGGATACGAGCAGTACTTC.

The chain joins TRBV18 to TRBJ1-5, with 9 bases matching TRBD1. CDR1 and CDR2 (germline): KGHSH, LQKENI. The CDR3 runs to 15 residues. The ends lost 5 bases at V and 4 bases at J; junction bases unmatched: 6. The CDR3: CASSSGTGNNQPQHF. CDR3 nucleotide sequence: TGTGCCAGCTCATCCGGGACAGGGAATAATCAGCCCCAGCATTTT.

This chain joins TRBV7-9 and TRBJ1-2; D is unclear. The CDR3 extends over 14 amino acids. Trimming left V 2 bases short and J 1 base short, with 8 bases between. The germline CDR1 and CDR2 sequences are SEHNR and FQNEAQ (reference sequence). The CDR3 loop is CASSLFGSNYGYTF. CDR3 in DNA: TGTGCCAGCAGCTTATTTGGCAGTAACTATGGCTACACCTTC.

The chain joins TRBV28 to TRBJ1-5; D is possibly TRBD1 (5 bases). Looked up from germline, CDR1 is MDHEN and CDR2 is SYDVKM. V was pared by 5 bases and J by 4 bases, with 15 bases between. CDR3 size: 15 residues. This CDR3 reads CASSPLDGQNQPQHF. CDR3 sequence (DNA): TGTGCCAGCAGTCCTCTGGACGGACAAAATCAGCCCCAGCATTTT.

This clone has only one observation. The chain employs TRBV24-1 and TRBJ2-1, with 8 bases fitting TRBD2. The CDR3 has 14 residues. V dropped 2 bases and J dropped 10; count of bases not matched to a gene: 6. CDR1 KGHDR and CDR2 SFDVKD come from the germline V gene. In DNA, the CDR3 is TGTGCCACCAGTGATTGGGCCACGGGAGGGGAGCAGTTCTTC. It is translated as CATSDWATGGEQFF.

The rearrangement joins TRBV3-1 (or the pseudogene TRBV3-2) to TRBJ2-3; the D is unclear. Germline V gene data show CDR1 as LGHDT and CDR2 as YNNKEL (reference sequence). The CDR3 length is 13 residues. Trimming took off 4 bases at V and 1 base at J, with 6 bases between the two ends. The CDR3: CASSLSGTDTQYF. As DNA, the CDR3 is TGTGCCAGCAGCCTCTCTGGCACAGATACGCAGTATTTT.

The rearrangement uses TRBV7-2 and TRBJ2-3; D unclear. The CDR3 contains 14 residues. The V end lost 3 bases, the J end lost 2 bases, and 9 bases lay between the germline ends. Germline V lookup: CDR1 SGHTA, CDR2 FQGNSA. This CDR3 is CASSFLGFTDTQYF. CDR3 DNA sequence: TGTGCCAGCAGCTTTTTGGGATTCACAGATACGCAGTATTTT.

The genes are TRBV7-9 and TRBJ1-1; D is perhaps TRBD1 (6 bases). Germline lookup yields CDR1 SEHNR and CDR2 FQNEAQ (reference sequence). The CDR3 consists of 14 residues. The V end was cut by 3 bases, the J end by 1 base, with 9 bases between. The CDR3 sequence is CASSFRTENTEAFF. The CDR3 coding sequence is TGTGCCAGCAGCTTTCGGACAGAGAACACTGAAGCTTTCTTT.

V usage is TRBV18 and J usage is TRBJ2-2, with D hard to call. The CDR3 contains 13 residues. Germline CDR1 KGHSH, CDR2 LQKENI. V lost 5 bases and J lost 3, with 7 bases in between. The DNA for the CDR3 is TGTGCCAGCTCATCCCGAGACACCGGGGAGCTGTTTTTT. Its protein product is CASSSRDTGELFF. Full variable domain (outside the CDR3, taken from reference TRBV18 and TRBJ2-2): NAGVMQNPRHLVRRRGQEARLRCSPMKGHSHVYWYRQLPEEGLKFMVYLQKENIIDESGMPKERFSAEFPKEGPSILRIQQVVRGDSAAYFCASSSRDTGELFFGEGSRLTVL.

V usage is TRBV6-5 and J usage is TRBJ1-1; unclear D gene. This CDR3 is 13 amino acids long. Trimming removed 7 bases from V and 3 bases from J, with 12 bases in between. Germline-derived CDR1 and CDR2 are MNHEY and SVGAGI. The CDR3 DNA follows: TGTGCCAGCAAGGTGGGCAGTTACACTGAAGCTTTCTTT. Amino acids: CASKVGSYTEAFF.

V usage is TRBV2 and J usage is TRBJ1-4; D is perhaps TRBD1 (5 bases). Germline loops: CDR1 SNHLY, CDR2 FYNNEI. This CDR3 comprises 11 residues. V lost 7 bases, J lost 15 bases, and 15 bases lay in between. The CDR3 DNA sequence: TGTGCCAGCACCCGACTGGGGGGGATGTTTTTT. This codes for CASTRLGGMFF.